What follows are 22 T cell receptor beta chains derived from one specimen sequenced in a study of spatial heterogeneity in lung cancer. Documented time point: sample taken at primary tumor resection. Whole RNA came from tumor, nontumor lung or frozen PBMC and was sequenced without being sorted. Each CDR3 protein gets one entry after TCRdb re-called the 5' RACE reads with MiXCR. Among 10,000 to 15,000 distinct CDR3 sequences listed, roughly 6.2% were seen once. Specimen: normal lung tissue next to the tumor, collected at surgery. These receptors were obtained from a male donor with early-stage non-small cell lung cancer.

In this sample, this clonotype turned up many times. The library was prepared for alpha chains; this beta chain is a stray read, so its frequency means little. The rearrangement joins TRBV12-2 to TRBJ2-1; TRBD1 is the table's D call and was not checked against the DNA. TRBV12-2 is labeled a pseudogene. CDR3 length equals 15 residues. CDR3 DNA sequence: TGTGCAAGTCGCTCGACAGGGGGAGGTACGGGTGAGCAGTTCTTC. Translation: CASRSTGGGTGEQFF.

In its sample, this clonotype was seen many times. This beta chain came through as a stray read in a library set up for alpha chains, and its size says little. The chain couples TRBV6-5 to TRBJ2-1; D is tentatively TRBD1 or TRBD2 (6 bases each). Trimming cost V 4 bases and J 9 bases, with 16 bases left between them. CDR1 is MNHEY and CDR2 is SVGAGI in the germline V gene. The CDR3 has 14 residues. CDR3: CASSSKMGGAEQFF. The CDR3 DNA is TGTGCCAGCAGTTCCAAAATGGGGGGCGCTGAGCAGTTCTTC.

This clonotype was counted only a few times. This beta chain is an off-target read within a library intended for alpha chains, so its frequency means little. The V and J genes are TRBV11-2 and TRBJ2-1; D may be TRBD1 (6 bases). Trimming took 5 bases from V and 0 from J, leaving 17 bases between them. The germline V gene has CDR1 SGHAT and CDR2 FQNNGV. The CDR3 spans 17 residues. CDR3 DNA sequence: TGTGCCAGCAGCCTTTCAATGGGGGCCGGCTCCTACAATGAGCAGTTCTTC. Its translation is CASSLSMGAGSYNEQFF.

This clonotype was recorded many times. This beta chain lies outside the target of a library built for alpha chains; its clone size means little. This chain uses TRBV9 with TRBJ2-6; D gene unclear. Trimming shortened V by 3 bases and J by 0 bases, and 7 bases separated the two germline ends. Germline V gene data show CDR1 as SGDLS and CDR2 as YYNGEE. The CDR3 spans 15 residues. The CDR3 DNA reads TGTGCCAGCAGCGGTTTAGGCTCTGGGGCCAACGTCCTGACTTTC. Translation: CASSGLGSGANVLTF.

By sample fraction, this clonotype is medium-sized (0.01 to 0.1%). Since it is a stray read in a library aimed at alpha chains, this beta chain has a size that is not meaningful. V is TRBV24-1 and J is TRBJ2-2; no clear D. The CDR3 length is 14 residues. V lost 7 bases, J lost 4 bases, and 12 bases lay in between. CDR1 is KGHDR, CDR2 SFDVKD, per germline. In nucleotides, the CDR3 is TGTGCCACCAGCTTTACAGCGTCCACCGGGGAGCTGTTTTTT. Protein: CATSFTASTGELFF.

This clonotype has at least ten counts. This beta chain turned up in a library designed for alpha chains; as an off-target read, its abundance says little. This chain connects TRBV6-5 to TRBJ1-1; D ambiguous. The ends were cut back, 2 bases at V and 6 bases at J, with 16 bases in the middle. Looked up from germline, CDR1 is MNHEY and CDR2 is SVGAGI. The CDR3 has 15 residues. DNA of the CDR3: TGTGCCAGCAGTTACCAGCCCGCCGCAGGCGCTGAAGCTTTCTTT. This translates into CASSYQPAAGAEAFF.

This clonotype was recorded many times. This beta chain turned up in a library designed for alpha chains; as an off-target read, its abundance says little. The chain employs TRBV10-2 and TRBJ2-7; D not certain. The CDR3 has 13 residues. The V and J ends lost 0 bases and 5 bases respectively, with 8 bases between them. Per germline, CDR1 WSHSY and CDR2 SAAADI. The CDR3 here is CASSESLGHEQYF. The CDR3 DNA is TGCGCCAGCAGTGAGTCATTAGGCCACGAGCAGTACTTC.

This clonotype showed up many times. With the library built for alpha chains, this beta chain is off target and its frequency is not meaningful. The rearrangement joins TRBV19 to TRBJ1-5; tentative D call: TRBD1 (5 bases). V was shortened by 5 bases and J by 6 bases, with 20 bases between the two germline ends. The length of the CDR3 is 16 residues. Looked up from germline, CDR1 is LNHDA and CDR2 is SQIVND (reference sequence). In DNA, the CDR3 is TGTGCCAGTAGTGCCTCGAGGGGCGCGAGTGGTCAGCCCCAGCATTTT. It yields the protein CASSASRGASGQPQHF. Drawing the rest from reference TRBV19 and TRBJ1-5, the complete variable domain is DGGITQSPKYLFRKEGQNVTLSCEQNLNHDAMYWYRQDPGQGLRLIYYSQIVNDFQKGDIAEGYSVSREKKESFPLTVTSAQKNPTAFYLCASSASRGASGQPQHFGDGTRLSIL.

There are many counts of this clonotype. Within a library made for alpha chains, this beta chain is off target, and its count is uninformative. This chain links TRBV20-1 with TRBJ1-1; 7 nucleotides align to TRBD1. This CDR3 is built from 14 residues. The germline gives CDR1 DFQATT, CDR2 SNEGSKA (reference sequence). The V segment lost 5 bases and the J segment 1 base; nucleotides outside the gene matches: 7. As DNA, the CDR3 is TGCAGTGCTCCCCTCAGGGGGGGGAACACTGAAGCTTTCTTT. Protein sequence: CSAPLRGGNTEAFF.

This clonotype was detected many times. Found in a library prepared for alpha chains, this beta chain is an off-target read, and its abundance has little meaning. DNA of the CDR3: TGCAGCGCAGACAGGGGATACAATGAGCAGTTCTTC. Amino acids: CSADRGYNEQFF. The chain combines TRBV29-1 with TRBJ2-1; 8 nucleotides match TRBD1. Germline V gene data show CDR1 as SQVTM and CDR2 as ANQGSEA. This CDR3 spans 12 amino acids. With 7 bases clipped from V and 4 bases from J, the junction kept 3 bases outside the gene matches.

This clonotype is large. Because the library targeted alpha chains, this beta chain is an off-target read whose size means little. The chain has TRBV19 and TRBJ2-5; no clear D gene. CDR3 size: 12 residues. Trimming left V 1 base short and J 4 bases short, with 4 bases between. Germline V gene sequence: CDR1 LNHDA, CDR2 SQIVND (reference sequence). The CDR3, as DNA: TGTGCCAGTAGTATAGCCGGAGAGACCCAGTACTTC. This codes for CASSIAGETQYF.

This clonotype was recorded at least ten times. Since the library was made to target alpha chains, this beta chain is a stray read and its abundance is not meaningful. This chain joins TRBV12-3 or TRBV12-4 and TRBJ1-2, with 8 bases matching TRBD1. The length of the CDR3 is 16 residues. The V segment lost 3 bases and the J segment 8 bases; nucleotides outside the gene matches: 14. The CDR3 here is CASSFLGQVLFGGYTF. The CDR3 coding sequence is TGTGCCAGCAGTTTCTTGGGACAGGTCCTTTTTGGGGGCTACACCTTC.

This clonotype was recorded at least ten times. This beta chain was picked up by a library intended for alpha chains and is off target, so its count carries little meaning. The chain combines TRBV18 with TRBJ1-1; TRBD1 is a possible D gene (5 bases). Trimming took 3 bases from V and 0 from J, leaving 17 bases between them. This CDR3 is 17 amino acids long. The V gene's germline CDR1 is KGHSH and CDR2 LQKENI. The CDR3 DNA reads TGTGCCAGCTCACCCTTCGGACCGGACAAACTGAACACTGAAGCTTTCTTT. Its translation: CASSPFGPDKLNTEAFF.

This clonotype has a handful of counts. This beta chain appears as a stray read in a library generated for alpha chains; its size is not informative. V and J are TRBV20-1 and TRBJ2-7; 11 bases line up with TRBD2. The germline gives CDR1 DFQATT, CDR2 SNEGSKA (reference sequence). The V gene end was trimmed by 3 bases and the J gene end by 3 bases; junction bases not matched to a gene: 7. The CDR3 is 15 residues long. CDR3 protein: CSASVLAGAYYEQYF. In DNA, the CDR3 is TGCAGTGCTAGTGTACTAGCGGGAGCCTACTACGAGCAGTACTTC.

This clonotype was seen ten or more times. This beta chain slipped into a library made for alpha chains as a stray read, so its size is not meaningful. This chain links TRBV29-1 with TRBJ1-1; 9 bases map to TRBD1. The V and J ends lost 6 bases and 9 bases, in that order; junction bases with no gene match: 11. Germline CDR1 SQVTM, CDR2 ANQGSEA. CDR3 length: 13 residues. DNA of the CDR3: TGCAGCGTCGTTGGGACAGGGCAGACCCAAGCTTTCTTT. Its protein product is CSVVGTGQTQAFF. Drawing the rest from reference TRBV29-1 and TRBJ1-1, the complete variable domain is SAVISQKPSRDICQRGTSLTIQCQVDSQVTMMFWYRQQPGQSLTLIATANQGSEATYESGFVIDKFPISRPNLTFSTLTVSNMSPEDSSIYLCSVVGTGQTQAFFGQGTRLTVV.

This clonotype was picked up many times. Found in a library prepared for alpha chains, this beta chain is an off-target read, and its abundance has little meaning. CDR3 residues: CASSELRTGSYGYTF. DNA of the CDR3: TGTGCCAGCAGCGAACTGAGGACAGGGAGCTATGGCTACACCTTC. The genes are TRBV6-5 and TRBJ1-2; 8 bases align to TRBD1. V shed 6 bases and J 4 bases; nucleotides not matched to a gene: 10. The CDR3 contains 15 residues. Germline V gene data show CDR1 as MNHEY and CDR2 as SVGAGI.

By its share, this clonotype is medium-sized (0.01 to 0.1%). This beta chain is off target for a library built for alpha chains, so its abundance means little. V usage is TRBV6-5 and J usage is TRBJ1-3; D perhaps matches TRBD1 (5 bases). Per the germline V gene, CDR1 is MNHEY and CDR2 is SVGAGI. Trimming removed 6 bases from V and 3 bases from J, with 12 bases in between. The CDR3 spans 14 residues. CDR3 bases: TGTGCCAGCAGCAGATCAGGGAGTGGAAACACCATATATTTT. Translated, it gives CASSRSGSGNTIYF.

This clonotype has at least ten counts. The library was built for alpha chains, so this beta chain is an off-target read and its size means little. This chain joins TRBV29-1 and TRBJ2-5; D perhaps matches TRBD2 (6 bases). V was shortened by 4 bases and J by 5 bases, with 11 bases between the two germline ends. Germline loops: CDR1 SQVTM, CDR2 ANQGSEA. The length of the CDR3 is 12 residues. This CDR3 reads CSVGPGRETQYF. CDR3 bases: TGCAGCGTTGGACCAGGGAGGGAGACCCAGTACTTC.

Many counts were recorded for this clonotype. Because this beta chain is a stray read in a library intended to capture alpha chains, its abundance should not be given much weight. The V and J genes are TRBV4-3 and TRBJ2-1, with D perhaps being TRBD1 or TRBD2 (6 bases each). V lost 5 bases and J 10 bases, leaving 18 bases between the germline ends. The CDR3 spans 14 residues. Per germline, CDR1 LGHNA and CDR2 YSLEER. The CDR3 DNA reads TGCGCCAGCAGCTTAGCAATGGGGGGCAGGGAGCAGTTCTTC. Amino acid sequence: CASSLAMGGREQFF.

By its share, this clonotype is medium-sized. The library was built for alpha chains, so this beta chain is an off-target read and its size means little. The CDR3 nucleotides read TGTGCCAGCAGCCCGAGAAGTCCCATGAACACTGAAGCTTTCTTT. The encoded protein is CASSPRSPMNTEAFF. The chain uses TRBV6-2 or TRBV6-3 and TRBJ1-1; D remains ambiguous. CDR3 length: 15 residues. Trimming removed 6 bases at V and 0 bases at J, with 14 bases between. Germline V gene sequence: CDR1 MNHEY, CDR2 SVGEGT.

The table lists this clonotype with many counts. This beta chain is an unintended read in a library built for alpha chains; its size means little. This chain connects TRBV20-1 to TRBJ2-5; no clear D. The germline gives CDR1 DFQATT, CDR2 SNEGSKA (reference sequence). The CDR3 is 14 amino acids. The V end lost 0 bases, the J end lost 4 bases, and 12 bases lay between the germline ends. In nucleotides, the CDR3 is TGCAGTGCTAGAGACGGTAGCTCAGTAGAGACCCAGTACTTC. Encoded protein: CSARDGSSVETQYF.

This clonotype was detected ten times or more. This beta chain was picked up by a library intended for alpha chains and is off target, so its count carries little meaning. The chain links TRBV29-1 to TRBJ1-5; 7 bases are a match to TRBD1. V lost 5 bases to trimming and J lost 4 bases; unmatched junction nucleotides: 5. Looked up from germline, CDR1 is SQVTM and CDR2 is ANQGSEA. This CDR3 is built from 13 residues. Here the CDR3 reads CSVQGDPNQPQHF. CDR3 nucleotide sequence: TGCAGCGTTCAGGGGGACCCTAATCAGCCCCAGCATTTT.